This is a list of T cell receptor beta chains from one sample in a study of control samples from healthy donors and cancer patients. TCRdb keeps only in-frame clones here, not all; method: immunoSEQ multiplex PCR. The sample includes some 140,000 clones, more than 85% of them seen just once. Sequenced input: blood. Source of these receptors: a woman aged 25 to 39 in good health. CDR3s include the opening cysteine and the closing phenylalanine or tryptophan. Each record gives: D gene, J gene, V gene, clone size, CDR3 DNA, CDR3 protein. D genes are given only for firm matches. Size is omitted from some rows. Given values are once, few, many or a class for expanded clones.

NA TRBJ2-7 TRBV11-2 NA TGTGCCAGCACCACAAAGGCCGAGCAGTACTTC CASTTKAEQYF
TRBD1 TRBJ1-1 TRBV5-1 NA TGCGCCAGCAAACCAGGGCAGGGGGCGGTGAACACTGAAGCTTTCTTT CASKPGQGAVNTEAFF
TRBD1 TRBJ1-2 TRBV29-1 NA TGCAGCGTCGTAACAGGGGCTAACTATGGCTACACCTTC CSVVTGANYGYTF
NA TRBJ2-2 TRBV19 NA TGTGCCAGTAGTATTTGGGGGGCCACCGGGGAGCTGTTTTTT CASSIWGATGELFF
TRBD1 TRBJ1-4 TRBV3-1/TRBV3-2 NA TGTGCCAGCAGCCAAGGTTTGGGACAGGGGGGTGAAAAACTGTTTTTT CASSQGLGQGGEKLFF
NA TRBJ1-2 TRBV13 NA TGTGCCAGCAGCTACCCCAGCAGGGGAGGTTCGAATGGCTACACCTTC CASSYPSRGGSNGYTF
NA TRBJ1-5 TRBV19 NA TGTGCCAGTAGTATGAGACGGGATCAGCCCCAGCATTTT CASSMRRDQPQHF
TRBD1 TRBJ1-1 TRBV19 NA TGTGCCAGTAGTATTCTGGGACAGGGTGCTGATGAAGCTTTCTTT CASSILGQGADEAFF
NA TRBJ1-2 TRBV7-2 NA TGTGCCAGCAGCTTATACCAGAAGGACTCTGGCTACACCTTC CASSLYQKDSGYTF
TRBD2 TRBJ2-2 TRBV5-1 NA TGCGCCAGCAGCTTGTTTGGGCCCGGACTAGGTGGGACCGGGGAGCTGTTTTTT CASSLFGPGLGGTGELFF
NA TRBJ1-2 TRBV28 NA TGTGCCAGCAGTTCAGACCTTTCTTATGGCTACACCTTC CASSSDLSYGYTF
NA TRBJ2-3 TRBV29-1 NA TGCAGCGTTGAAGCCGGGAGTTTCGGACTGGCCGGCACAGATACGCAGTATTTT CSVEAGSFGLAGTDTQYF
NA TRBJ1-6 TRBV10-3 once TGTGCCATCATCGCAGCTACTTATAATTCACCCCTCCACTTT CAIIAATYNSPLHF
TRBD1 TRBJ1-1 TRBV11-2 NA TGTGCCAGCAGCTTAGGAGGGGGCGGTAGGGCTTTCTTT CASSLGGGGRAFF
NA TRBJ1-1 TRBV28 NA TGTGCCAGCAGTTTAGAGCTGAACACTGAAGCTTTCTTT CASSLELNTEAFF
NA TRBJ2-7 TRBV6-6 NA TGTGCCAGCAGCCGGGTCTTTTCCTACGAGCAGTACTTC CASSRVFSYEQYF
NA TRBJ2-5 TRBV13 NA TGTGCCAGCAGCTGGGGAGAGGGTTACCAAGAGACCCAGTACTTC CASSWGEGYQETQYF
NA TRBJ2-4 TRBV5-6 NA TGTGCCAGCAGCATCGGACAGACTATGGTCTTAGCCAAAAACATTCAGTACTTC CASSIGQTMVLAKNIQYF
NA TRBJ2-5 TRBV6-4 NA TGTGCCAGCAGTGACGGGGCGACCCAGTACTTC CASSDGATQYF
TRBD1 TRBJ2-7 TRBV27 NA TGTGCCAGCAGTTTATATGGGACAGGGGGCTTTGAGCAGTACTTC CASSLYGTGGFEQYF
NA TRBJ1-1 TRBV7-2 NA TGTGCCAGCAGCTTAGGGCCGGGGGGGTTGGCTGAAGCTTTCTTT CASSLGPGGLAEAFF
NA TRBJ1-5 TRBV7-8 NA TGTGCCAGCAGCTTAGGACACCATCAGCCCCAGCATTTT CASSLGHHQPQHF
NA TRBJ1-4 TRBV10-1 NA TGCGCCGCCCCCGAAGGAGGTAATGAAAAACTGTTTTTT CAAPEGGNEKLFF
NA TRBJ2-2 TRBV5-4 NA TGTGCCAGCAGCCCCCCGACAAACACCGGGGAGCTGTTTTTT CASSPPTNTGELFF
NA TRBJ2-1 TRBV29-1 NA TGCAGCGCAAGGACAGAGAGGAATGAGCAGTTCTTC CSARTERNEQFF
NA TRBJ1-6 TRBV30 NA TGTGCCTGGAGTGTGGAGGAACGATCACCCCTCCACTTT CAWSVEERSPLHF
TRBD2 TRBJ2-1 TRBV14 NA TGTGCCAGCAGCCAAGTGGTCGGGAGGGCCGTGGAGCAGTTCTTC CASSQVVGRAVEQFF
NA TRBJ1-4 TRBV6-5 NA TGTGCCAGCAGTTACATTGGGAGTCGGGCTGAAAAACTGTTTTTT CASSYIGSRAEKLFF
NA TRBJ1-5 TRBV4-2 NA TGTGCCAGCAGCCAAGAATCTGGGGTTCTTCAGCCCCAGCATTTT CASSQESGVLQPQHF
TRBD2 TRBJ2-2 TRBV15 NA TGTGCCACCAGCAGAGATCTCCTAGCGGGAGGGCCCGGGGAGCTGTTTTTT CATSRDLLAGGPGELFF
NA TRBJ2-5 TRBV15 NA TGTGCCACCAGCAGAGATATGGGTCTCCGCCCGAACCAAGAGACCCAGTACTTC CATSRDMGLRPNQETQYF
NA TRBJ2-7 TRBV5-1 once TGCGCCAGCAGCTCACCCTCGGGGGAGTCCTACGAGCAGTACTTC CASSSPSGESYEQYF
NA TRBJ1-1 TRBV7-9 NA TGTGCCAGCAGCTTACCTCGACAGGACGGTGGAGCTTTCTTT CASSLPRQDGGAFF
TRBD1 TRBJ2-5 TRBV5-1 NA TGCGCCAGCAGCGAAAGACAGGGAACCGAAGAGACCCAGTACTTC CASSERQGTEETQYF
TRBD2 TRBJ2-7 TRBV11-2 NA TGTGCCAGCAGCTCAGGTTGGTTGCTAGCGGGAACCTACGAGCAGTACTTC CASSSGWLLAGTYEQYF
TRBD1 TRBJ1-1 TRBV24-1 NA TGTGCCACCAGTGATACTAGGACAGGGGAGACTGAAGCTTTCTTT CATSDTRTGETEAFF
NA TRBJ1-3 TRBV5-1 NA TGCGCCAGCAGCTTTAATCCTGACTCTGGAAACACCATATATTTT CASSFNPDSGNTIYF
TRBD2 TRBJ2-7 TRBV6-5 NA TGTGCCAGCAGTTTGTTTGCGGGGGGCGAGCAGTACTTC CASSLFAGGEQYF
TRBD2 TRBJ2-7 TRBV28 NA TGTGCCAGCAAAGGGGGGACTAGCGGTTACGAGCAGTACTTC CASKGGTSGYEQYF
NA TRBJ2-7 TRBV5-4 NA TGTGCCAGCAGCTTGTACGATTGGGGGATTCGCTCCTACGAGCAGTACTTC CASSLYDWGIRSYEQYF
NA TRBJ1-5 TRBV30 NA TGTGCCTGGAGTGTCGTCACGGAGAATCAGCCCCAGCATTTT CAWSVVTENQPQHF
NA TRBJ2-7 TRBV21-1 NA TGTGCCAGCAGCAAAGGAGTTGTTACTCGGGGGCTGGGGTACGAGCAGTACTTC CASSKGVVTRGLGYEQYF
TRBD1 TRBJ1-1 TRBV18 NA TGTGCCAGCTCACCCGGACAGGGGGGTGGCGCTGAAGCTTTCTTT CASSPGQGGGAEAFF
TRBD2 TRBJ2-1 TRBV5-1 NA TGCGCCAGCAGCTTGGGCGGGAGCGGTAACAATGAGCAGTTCTTC CASSLGGSGNNEQFF
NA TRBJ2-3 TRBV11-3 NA TGTGCCAGCAGCTTATTCTACGGGGCGGATGCGGGTTATACGCAGTATTTT CASSLFYGADAGYTQYF
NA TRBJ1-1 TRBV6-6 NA TGTGCCAGCAGTTGGGGCCGAGCAGGTTTGAACACTGAAGCTTTCTTT CASSWGRAGLNTEAFF
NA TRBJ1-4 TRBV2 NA TGTGCCAGCAGTGAAAACAGGGTTGGTGAAAAACTGTTTTTT CASSENRVGEKLFF
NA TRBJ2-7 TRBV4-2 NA TGTGCCAGCAGCCAAACCCAGTTCCAAGCCTACGAGCAGTACTTC CASSQTQFQAYEQYF
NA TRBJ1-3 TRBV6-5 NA TGTGCCAGCACTTCGTGGGACTCTCGAAACACCATATATTTT CASTSWDSRNTIYF
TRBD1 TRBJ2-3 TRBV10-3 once TGTGCCATCAGTGAGCCTGGACAGGGTGGGACAGATACGCAGTATTTT CAISEPGQGGTDTQYF
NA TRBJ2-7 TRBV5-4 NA TGTGCCAGCAGCTTGGTGGGGAACGAGCAGTACTTC CASSLVGNEQYF
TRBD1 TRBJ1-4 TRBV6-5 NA TGTGCCAGCAATCGAGGGGGCTACAATGAAAAACTGTTTTTT CASNRGGYNEKLFF
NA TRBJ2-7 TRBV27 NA TGTGCCAGCAGTCTCAAACCGGGTGACTACGAGCAGTACTTC CASSLKPGDYEQYF
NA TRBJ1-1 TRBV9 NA TGTGCCAGCAGCGCCCACGCTGAGAACACTGAAGCTTTCTTT CASSAHAENTEAFF
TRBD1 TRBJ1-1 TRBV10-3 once TGTGCCATCAGTGAGCCGACAGGGGGTTTATCTGAAGCTTTCTTT CAISEPTGGLSEAFF
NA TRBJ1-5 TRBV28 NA TGTGCCAGCAGTTTAGGGGGACACCTCAATCAGCCCCAGCATTTT CASSLGGHLNQPQHF
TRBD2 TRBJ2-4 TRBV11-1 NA TGTGCCAGCAGCTTCGGGGGGGATTTGGCCAAAAACATTCAGTACTTC CASSFGGDLAKNIQYF